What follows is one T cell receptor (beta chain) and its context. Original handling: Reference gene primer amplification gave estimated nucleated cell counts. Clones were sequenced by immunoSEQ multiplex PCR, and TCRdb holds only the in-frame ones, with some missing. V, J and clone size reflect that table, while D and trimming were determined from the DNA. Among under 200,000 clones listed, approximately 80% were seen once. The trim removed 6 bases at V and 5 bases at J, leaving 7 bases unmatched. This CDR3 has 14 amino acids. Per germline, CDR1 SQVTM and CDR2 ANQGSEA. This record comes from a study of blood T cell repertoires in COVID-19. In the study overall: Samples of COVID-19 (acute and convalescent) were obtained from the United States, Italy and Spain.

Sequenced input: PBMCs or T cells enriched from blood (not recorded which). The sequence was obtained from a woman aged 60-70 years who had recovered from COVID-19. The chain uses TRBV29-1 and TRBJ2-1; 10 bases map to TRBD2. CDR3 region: CSVAERGGNNEQFF. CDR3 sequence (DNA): TGCAGCGTCGCAGAGCGGGGGGGGAACAATGAGCAGTTCTTC.